This T cell receptor (beta chain) was observed in a study of blood T cell repertoires in COVID-19. Study context: Researchers got acute and convalescent COVID-19 samples from the United States, Italy and Spain. The cDNA or gDNA used as material had been derived from T cells, B-cell-depleted T cells, or PBMCs.

Seattle cases were enrolled at active infection and followed longitudinally. In the source study's methods: Reference gene primers were amplified, and this amplification served to estimate nucleated cell counts. Only in-frame clones appear in the TCRdb table, and some are missing; sequencing was by immunoSEQ multiplex PCR. V and J calls and clone size are copied from that table; D and trimming were computed from the DNA. Here the sample spans some 500,000 clones, roughly 89% being singletons. This CDR3 is built from 14 residues. Looked up from germline, CDR1 is MNHEY and CDR2 is SVGAGI. V was pared by 5 bases and J by 6 bases, with 17 bases between.

Source material: peripheral blood. V and J are TRBV6-5 and TRBJ2-7, with D possibly being TRBD1 (6 bases). The receptor was isolated from a woman aged 45-60 years with COVID-19, enrolled during active disease. Here the CDR3 DNA reads TGTGCCAGCAGTCAATCGACAGGTCCCGGCGAGCAGTACTTC. It yields the protein CASSQSTGPGEQYF.